This T cell receptor beta chain was found in a study of metastatic and nonmetastatic thyroid tumors. All patients were untreated before thyroid surgery. TCRdb re-called clones via MiXCR from the PCR reads. The repertoire consists of tens of thousands of clones, with approximately 24% occurring once and the leading ten covering roughly 15%. Sequences were obtained from tumor tissue. The sequence derives from a female donor with papillary thyroid cancer or a benign thyroid nodule (not recorded which). Some clones in this sample may be carry-over from other donors' samples.

The chain's CDR3 is CSATGHYEQYF. CDR3 nucleotide sequence: TGCAGTGCTACGGGACACTACGAGCAGTACTTC. J is TRBJ2-7 and V is TRBV20-1; TRBD1 is a possible D gene (6 bases). The V end was cut by 4 bases, the J end by 3 bases, with 7 bases between. The germline V gene encodes CDR1 DFQATT and CDR2 SNEGSKA (reference sequence). This CDR3 contains 11 residues.